This TCR beta chain derives from a study of blood T cell repertoires in COVID-19. As for the study in general: Donors in the United States, Italy and Spain gave samples during acute or convalescent COVID-19. PBMCs, B-cell-depleted T cells, or T cells provided the cDNA or gDNA that made up the material.

CDR1 and CDR2 from the germline V gene are SGHRS and YFSETQ. CDR3 length equals 16 residues. The J segment lost 2 bases and the V segment lost 3 bases, leaving 2 bases of the junction unmatched. Per the authors' pipeline: Amplification of reference gene primers was used by the study to estimate nucleated cell counts. The data were produced by immunoSEQ multiplex PCR, yet TCRdb's version contains in-frame clones alone and is incomplete. Clone size and the V and J calls come from that table; the DNA yielded D and trimming. Among 30,000 to 45,000 clones listed, roughly 80% were seen once. The J gene is TRBJ2-5, the V gene TRBV5-1, with 15 nucleotides matching TRBD2. The origin of this receptor is an elderly man with active or convalescent COVID-19. The specimen sequenced was peripheral blood. CDR3 sequence (DNA): TGCGCCAGCAGCTCCGGACTAGCGGGAGGGCAAGAGACCCAGTACTTC. This sequence encodes CASSSGLAGGQETQYF.